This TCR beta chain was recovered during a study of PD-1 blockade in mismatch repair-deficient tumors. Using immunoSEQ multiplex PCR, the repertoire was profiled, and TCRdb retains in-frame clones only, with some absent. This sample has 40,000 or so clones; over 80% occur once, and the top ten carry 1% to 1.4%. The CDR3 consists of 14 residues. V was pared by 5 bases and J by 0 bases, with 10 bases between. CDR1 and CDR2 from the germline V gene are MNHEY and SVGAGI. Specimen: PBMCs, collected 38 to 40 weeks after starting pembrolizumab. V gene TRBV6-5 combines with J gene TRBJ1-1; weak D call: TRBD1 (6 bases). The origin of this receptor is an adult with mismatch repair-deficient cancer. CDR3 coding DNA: TGTGCCAGCAGTCGACAGGCTTTGAACACTGAAGCTTTCTTT. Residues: CASSRQALNTEAFF.